The 21 T cell receptor beta chains in this list originate from one sample, sequenced in a study of T-cell memory formation after mild COVID-19 (TCRdb year 2021). Library construction relied on 5' RACE. The sequencer listed for this sample is Illumina NovaSeq 6000. Clones were called with MiXCR by TCRdb after fastp trimmed the public reads at Q25, and only in-frame beta chains were retained. Duplicate CDR3 protein sequences are folded into a single record with the most common DNA and genes. Within this sample are about 560,000 distinct CDR3 sequences, with roughly 22% of them counted one time only. Approximately 8% of the sample is held by the ten biggest clonotypes. The sequencing input was PBMCs or a T cell subset sorted from them (not recorded which). Source of these receptors: an adult woman who had mild COVID-19 (a few samples of this study predate the infection). The sample titles of this study are shuffled in the database, so cell type and time point are left out; the donor was told from shared clones.

This clonotype has only a few counts. As DNA, the CDR3 is TGCAGTGCTAGGAGCGGGGGAGCCGTTTACAATGAGCAGTTCTTC. Its protein product is CSARSGGAVYNEQFF. The V and J genes are TRBV20-1 and TRBJ2-1, with 8 bases that match TRBD2. Germline trimming cut 3 bases from V and 4 bases from J; bases unmatched to any gene: 8. The germline V gene encodes CDR1 DFQATT and CDR2 SNEGSKA (reference sequence). The CDR3 spans 15 residues.

CDR3 sequence reads: CSVRTGPEAFF. In DNA form, the CDR3 reads TGCAGCGTTCGGACAGGCCCCGAAGCTTTCTTT. This chain connects TRBV29-1 to TRBJ1-1, with 7 bases lining up with TRBD1. The CDR3 consists of 11 residues. Germline V CDR1 and CDR2: SQVTM, ANQGSEA. V shed 5 bases, J shed 8 bases, and the junction held 5 bases outside the gene matches.

V and J are TRBV7-9 and TRBJ1-1; 10 positions agree with TRBD1. This CDR3 is built from 14 residues. From germline, CDR1 is SEHNR and CDR2 FQNEAQ (reference sequence). The V and J ends lost 5 bases and 6 bases, in that order; junction bases with no gene match: 6. The CDR3 DNA is TGTGCCAGCAGCCCGGACAGGGGGGAAGCTGAAGCTTTCTTT. Translation: CASSPDRGEAEAFF.

The gene calls are TRBV29-1 and TRBJ2-7, with 10 bases matching TRBD2. The J segment lost 1 base and the V segment lost 4 bases, leaving 4 bases of the junction unmatched. Germline CDR1 reads SQVTM; CDR2 reads ANQGSEA. The CDR3 covers 14 residues. The CDR3 loop is CSVGSGGASYEQYF. In DNA form, the CDR3 reads TGCAGCGTTGGAAGCGGGGGGGCTTCCTACGAGCAGTACTTC.

This chain uses TRBV14 with TRBJ1-1; D is unresolved. CDR3 size: 13 residues. V lost 3 bases to trimming and J lost 1 base, with 6 bases between them. Per germline, CDR1 SGHDN and CDR2 FVKESK. Here the CDR3 DNA reads TGTGCCAGCAGCCATTTACAGAACACTGAAGCTTTCTTT. Translation: CASSHLQNTEAFF.

This clonotype was counted between two and nine times. For the CDR3, the DNA is TGTGCCAGCAGTTTAAGGTCTCTTTTACAAGGGGTCCACACTGAAGCTTTCTTT. It encodes CASSLRSLLQGVHTEAFF. The V gene is TRBV27, the J gene TRBJ1-1, with TRBD1 as a possible D gene (5 bases). The CDR3 has 18 amino acids. V was clipped by 2 bases and J by 3 bases, with 22 bases between them. CDR1 MNHEY and CDR2 SMNVEV come from the germline V gene (reference sequence).

The chain recombines TRBV6-5 with TRBJ1-2; TRBD1 agrees at 7 bases. CDR3 length equals 14 residues. V was clipped by 4 bases and J by 2 bases; unmatched bases: 4. Per the germline V gene, CDR1 is MNHEY and CDR2 is SVGAGI. The DNA for the CDR3 is TGTGCCAGCAGTTCCCCGACAGGGAACTATGGCTACACCTTC. Protein product: CASSSPTGNYGYTF.

This clonotype was observed a handful of times. The chain carries TRBV11-3 and TRBJ2-1; no clear D gene. Germline V gene data show CDR1 as SGHNT and CDR2 as YENEEA. V was trimmed by 0 bases and J by 0 bases, leaving 9 bases between them. CDR3 length: 16 amino acids. Written as DNA, the CDR3 is TGTGCCAGCAGCTTAGATCCCATAGACTCCTACAATGAGCAGTTCTTC. The encoded protein is CASSLDPIDSYNEQFF.

This clonotype showed up just a few times. J is TRBJ1-2 and V is TRBV30, with 7 bases that match TRBD1. Losses at the gene ends were 3 bases for V and 1 base for J; bases not matched to a gene: 11. The CDR3 sequence is 16 residues long. CDR1 is GTSNPN and CDR2 is SVGIG in the germline V gene (reference sequence). CDR3 nucleotide sequence: TGTGCCTGGAGGCTAATCGTGGGACAGCTTAACTATGGCTACACCTTC. The encoded protein is CAWRLIVGQLNYGYTF.

There are a few counts of this clonotype. The chain has TRBV7-2 and TRBJ2-3; 11 positions match TRBD2. With 3 bases clipped from V and 0 bases from J, the junction kept 5 bases outside the gene matches. Per germline, CDR1 SGHTA and CDR2 FQGNSA. The CDR3 length is 17 residues. CDR3 loop: CASSFPRTSGSTDTQYF. The CDR3 DNA reads as TGTGCCAGCAGCTTCCCTCGGACTAGCGGGAGCACAGATACGCAGTATTTT.

This clonotype was counted only a few times. This rearrangement joins TRBV4-3 to TRBJ2-5, with TRBD2 identical over 11 bases. V trimming: 4 bases; J trimming: 5 bases; junction bases outside the gene matches: 6. CDR3 length equals 15 residues. CDR1 and CDR2 (germline): LGHNA, YSLEER. The CDR3 coding sequence is TGCGCCAGCAGCCCGACCGTAGCGGGAGGGGAGACCCAGTACTTC. Its translation: CASSPTVAGGETQYF.

V is TRBV5-1 and J is TRBJ2-3; unclear D gene. The CDR3 is made up of 15 amino acids. Germline CDR1 and CDR2: SGHRS and YFSETQ. Trimming left V 5 bases short and J 0 bases short, with 13 bases between. The CDR3 is CASSTDPTSTDTQYF. The CDR3, as DNA: TGCGCCAGCAGTACCGACCCTACTAGCACAGATACGCAGTATTTT.

This clonotype has a count of ten or more. CDR3 amino acids: CSASTPTTDTQYF. The CDR3 DNA reads TGCAGTGCTAGTACCCCCACCACAGATACGCAGTATTTT. The chain carries TRBV20-1 and TRBJ2-3; unclear D gene. The CDR3 length is 13 residues. V was clipped by 3 bases and J by 2 bases, with 9 bases between them. The V gene's germline CDR1 is DFQATT and CDR2 SNEGSKA (reference sequence).

The rearrangement uses TRBV5-1 and TRBJ2-7; 8 bases are shared with TRBD1. This CDR3 region has 14 residues. Germline V gene data show CDR1 as SGHRS and CDR2 as YFSETQ. The V gene end was trimmed by 1 base and the J gene end by 4 bases; junction bases not matched to a gene: 4. In DNA, the CDR3 is TGCGCCAGCAGCTTGACGGGACAGGTATACGAGCAGTACTTC. Translated, it gives CASSLTGQVYEQYF.

This clonotype was detected once. This chain joins TRBV7-2 and TRBJ1-2; TRBD1 aligns across 9 bases. There are 16 residues in the CDR3. Germline V lookup: CDR1 SGHTA, CDR2 FQGNSA. Losses at the gene ends were 0 bases for V and 2 bases for J; bases not matched to a gene: 4. In DNA form, the CDR3 reads TGTGCCAGCAGCTTAGCACAGGGGGCTCGGAACTATGGCTACACCTTC. Protein sequence: CASSLAQGARNYGYTF.

This clonotype has ten or more counts. The CDR3 sequence: CASSVKLMGQGTPEQYF. The CDR3 region has the DNA TGTGCCAGCAGTGTAAAACTGATGGGACAGGGTACCCCCGAGCAGTACTTC. The chain employs TRBV2 and TRBJ2-7, with 9 bases identical to TRBD1. In germline, CDR1 is SNHLY, CDR2 FYNNEI. This CDR3 region has 17 residues. V trimming: 4 bases; J trimming: 6 bases; junction bases outside the gene matches: 16.

This clonotype was seen a few times. The rearrangement links TRBV11-3 to TRBJ2-2, with 9 bases identical to TRBD1. CDR1 is SGHNT, CDR2 YENEEA, per germline. The CDR3 length is 17 residues. J lost 4 bases, V lost 5 bases, and 11 bases had no gene match. The CDR3 spells CASSPISGQGTTGELFF. CDR3 nucleotide sequence: TGTGCCAGCAGCCCCATCTCTGGACAGGGGACCACCGGGGAGCTGTTTTTT.

The V and J genes are TRBV15 and TRBJ2-5; 7 bases align to TRBD2. The CDR3 is 14 residues long. V lost 0 bases to trimming and J lost 4 bases; unmatched junction nucleotides: 2. Germline CDR1 reads LNHNV; CDR2 reads YYDKDF (reference sequence). CDR3 protein: CATSRDLAGETQYF. CDR3 coding DNA: TGTGCCACCAGCAGAGATTTAGCGGGAGAGACCCAGTACTTC.

V usage is TRBV7-2 and J usage is TRBJ2-5; 7 bases fit TRBD2. After removal of 0 bases from V and 5 bases from J, the junction contained 3 bases not matched to a gene. This CDR3 is built from 14 residues. Germline V gene sequence: CDR1 SGHTA, CDR2 FQGNSA. The CDR3 region has the DNA TGTGCCAGCAGCTTAGCGGGACTAAAGGAGACCCAGTACTTC. As protein: CASSLAGLKETQYF.

This clonotype was found a few times. The rearrangement links TRBV24-1 to TRBJ2-1; TRBD1 or TRBD2 may be the D gene (7 bases each). The CDR3 extends over 17 amino acids. Germline-derived CDR1 and CDR2 are KGHDR and SFDVKD. The ends were cut back, 5 bases at V and 8 bases at J, with 24 bases in the middle. This CDR3 is CATSVSGKGAGVHEQFF. For the CDR3, the DNA is TGTGCCACCAGTGTCTCAGGGAAGGGGGCGGGGGTGCATGAGCAGTTCTTC.

The gene calls are TRBV11-2 and TRBJ2-1; TRBD1 agrees at 8 bases. With 4 bases clipped from V and 10 bases from J, the junction kept 15 bases outside the gene matches. The length of the CDR3 is 16 residues. The germline CDR1 and CDR2 sequences are SGHAT and FQNNGV. CDR3 nucleotides: TGTGCCAGCAGCTCCTGGGGCAGGGGGCGCCGTCGGGAGCAGTTCTTC. It translates to CASSSWGRGRRREQFF.